The rows below give T cell receptor beta chains drawn from one sample of a study of blood T cell repertoires in COVID-19. Profiling relied on immunoSEQ multiplex PCR, and the TCRdb table lists in-frame clones only, not all of them. The sample shows some 160,000 clones, roughly 80% of them seen only once. Sequencing was done on a sample of peripheral blood. These receptors were taken from a woman aged 80 or over with acute or convalescent COVID-19. CDR3s include the opening cysteine and the closing phenylalanine or tryptophan. Each record gives: D gene, J gene, clone size, V gene, CDR3 protein, CDR3 DNA. The D gene is left open where the match is weak. Expanded clones get a size class; other rows say once, few or many, or leave the size out.

>NA|TRBJ2-2|NA|TRBV27
CASSPRTSTGELFF
TGTGCCAGCAGTCCACGGACAAGCACCGGGGAGCTGTTTTTT
>TRBD1|TRBJ2-2|NA|TRBV29-1
CSVRTGLNTGELFF
TGCAGCGTGAGGACAGGGCTCAACACCGGGGAGCTGTTTTTT
>NA|TRBJ2-3|NA|TRBV11-1
CASSLGWRGADTQYF
TGTGCCAGCAGCTTAGGCTGGAGGGGCGCAGATACGCAGTATTTT
>TRBD1|TRBJ1-2|NA|TRBV11-2
CASSLAAGGNYGYTF
TGTGCCAGCAGCTTAGCCGCAGGGGGGAACTATGGCTACACCTTC
>NA|TRBJ2-7|NA|TRBV11-2
CASSLDGRFSYEQYF
TGTGCCAGCAGCTTAGATGGGAGATTCTCCTACGAGCAGTACTTC
>NA|TRBJ2-5|NA|TRBV6-2/TRBV6-3
CASSYNNPAAARETQYF
TGTGCCAGCAGTTACAATAACCCTGCTGCGGCAAGGGAGACCCAGTACTTC
>NA|TRBJ2-3|NA|TRBV11-3
CASSQGPASTDTQYF
TGTGCCAGCAGCCAGGGGCCCGCCTCCACAGATACGCAGTATTTT
>NA|TRBJ1-4|few|TRBV7-9
CASSSPRGEKLFF
TGTGCCAGCAGCTCCCCCCGGGGGGAAAAACTGTTTTTT
>TRBD2|TRBJ2-1|NA|TRBV11-2
CASGRTSGNNEQFF
TGTGCCAGCGGACGGACTAGCGGAAACAATGAGCAGTTCTTC
>NA|TRBJ2-1|NA|TRBV11-1
CASSLGRSYNEQFF
TGTGCCAGCAGCTTGGGCCGCTCCTACAATGAGCAGTTCTTC
>TRBD2|TRBJ2-1|few|TRBV18
CASSPTGGPGYEQFF
TGTGCCAGCTCACCAACGGGAGGGCCCGGGTATGAGCAGTTCTTC
>NA|TRBJ2-1|few|TRBV5-1
CASSLITSSYNEQFF
TGCGCCAGCAGCTTGATTACTAGCTCCTACAATGAGCAGTTCTTC
>NA|TRBJ2-7|NA|TRBV11-2
CASAPTAGSYEQYF
TGTGCCAGCGCCCCGACAGCCGGATCCTACGAGCAGTACTTC
>TRBD1|TRBJ1-4|NA|TRBV9
CASSLRGTGDQKLFF
TGTGCCAGCAGCTTACGGGGGACAGGGGATCAAAAACTGTTTTTT
>NA|TRBJ1-4|NA|TRBV6-1
CASSEEDVANEKLFF
TGTGCCAGCAGTGAGGAGGATGTTGCTAATGAAAAACTGTTTTTT
>TRBD1|TRBJ2-7|few|TRBV9
CASSVGAGGGYEQYF
TGTGCCAGCAGCGTAGGGGCAGGGGGCGGTTACGAGCAGTACTTC
>NA|TRBJ2-7|NA|TRBV6-5
CASSYATGYEQYF
TGTGCCAGCAGTTACGCGACAGGCTACGAGCAGTACTTC
>NA|TRBJ1-1|NA|TRBV7-2
CASSLDFWSVQREAFF
TGTGCCAGCAGCTTAGATTTTTGGTCGGTCCAAAGAGAAGCTTTCTTT
>NA|TRBJ2-5|NA|TRBV9
CASSVESWGDWETQYF
TGTGCCAGCAGCGTAGAGTCGTGGGGGGACTGGGAGACCCAGTACTTC
>NA|TRBJ1-1|NA|TRBV19
CASSPPLGLGAEAFF
TGTGCCAGTAGTCCACCATTGGGCCTCGGGGCTGAAGCTTTCTTT
>TRBD1|TRBJ2-2|NA|TRBV16
CASSQSRQGVTGELFF
TGTGCCAGCAGCCAATCGAGACAGGGGGTCACCGGGGAGCTGTTTTTT
>NA|TRBJ2-1|NA|TRBV28
CASSSGDGASYNEQFF
TGTGCCAGCAGTTCAGGGGACGGGGCGTCCTACAATGAGCAGTTCTTC
>NA|TRBJ2-3|NA|TRBV9
CASSVTSGGASTDTQYF
TGTGCCAGCAGCGTTACCTCCGGGGGTGCTAGCACAGATACGCAGTATTTT
>NA|TRBJ1-6|NA|TRBV6-2/TRBV6-3
CASSLGQNNSPLHF
TGTGCCAGCAGTCTGGGGCAGAACAATTCACCCCTCCACTTT
>NA|TRBJ1-1|once|TRBV9
CASGTVNTEAFF
TGTGCCAGCGGAACAGTGAACACTGAAGCTTTCTTT
>TRBD2|TRBJ2-3|NA|TRBV7-8
CASSLDGGRVAPDTQYF
TGTGCCAGCAGCTTAGATGGGGGGAGGGTAGCCCCAGATACGCAGTATTTT
>TRBD1|TRBJ2-2|NA|TRBV28
CASLQMDRGYTGELFF
TGTGCCAGCCTGCAGATGGACAGGGGTTACACCGGGGAGCTGTTTTTT
>TRBD1|TRBJ1-1|medium-sized|TRBV10-3
CAITRTGANTEAFF
TGTGCCATCACCCGGACAGGGGCGAACACTGAAGCTTTCTTT
>TRBD2|TRBJ2-7|NA|TRBV3-1/TRBV3-2
CASSQDSSGRREQYF
TGTGCCAGCAGCCAAGATAGTAGCGGGAGGCGCGAGCAGTACTTC
>TRBD1|TRBJ2-1|NA|TRBV5-4
CASSLEAGTGGNEQFF
TGTGCCAGCAGCTTGGAGGCCGGGACAGGGGGCAATGAGCAGTTCTTC
>TRBD1|TRBJ1-1|NA|TRBV7-2
CASSLTGQGAEAFF
TGTGCCAGCAGCTTAACCGGGCAGGGGGCTGAAGCTTTCTTT
>NA|TRBJ1-4|NA|TRBV28
CASSLRVTNEKLFF
TGTGCCAGCAGCCTCAGGGTAACTAATGAAAAACTGTTTTTT
>TRBD2|TRBJ2-2|NA|TRBV28
CASSSEAGRGAGELFF
TGTGCCAGCAGTTCCGAAGCGGGACGGGGCGCCGGGGAGCTGTTTTTT
>TRBD2|TRBJ2-1|NA|TRBV19
CASSTIGTSGRNEQFF
TGTGCCAGTAGTACGATCGGGACTAGCGGGAGGAATGAGCAGTTCTTC
>NA|TRBJ1-1|NA|TRBV5-5
CASSYVEDTEAFF
TGTGCCAGCAGTTATGTAGAGGACACTGAAGCTTTCTTT
>TRBD2|TRBJ2-5|once|TRBV7-2
CASSLGIAGETQYF
TGTGCCAGCAGCTTAGGGATAGCGGGAGAGACCCAGTACTTC
>NA|TRBJ2-1|NA|TRBV5-8
CASSLVGRNEQFF
TGTGCCAGCAGCTTGGTTGGGAGGAATGAGCAGTTCTTC
>TRBD1|TRBJ1-4|NA|TRBV4-1
CASSQDETGTGDEKLFF
TGCGCCAGCAGCCAAGACGAAACCGGGACAGGGGACGAAAAACTGTTTTTT
>NA|TRBJ1-5|NA|TRBV6-5
CASIVGFPAGDPQHF
TGTGCCAGCATCGTTGGATTTCCGGCGGGGGACCCCCAGCATTTT
>NA|TRBJ2-1|once|TRBV5-3
CARSLAYSYNEQFF
TGTGCCAGAAGTCTAGCGTACTCCTACAATGAGCAGTTCTTC
>TRBD1|TRBJ1-3|few|TRBV5-1
CASSSLQGASGNTIYF
TGCGCCAGCAGCAGCCTCCAGGGGGCCTCTGGAAACACCATATATTTT
>NA|TRBJ2-5|once|TRBV9
CASSEEYDRRETQYF
TGTGCCAGCAGCGAGGAGTACGATAGAAGGGAGACCCAGTACTTC
>TRBD2|TRBJ2-3|NA|TRBV29-1
CSVGLAGVGDTQYF
TGCAGCGTTGGACTAGCGGGAGTAGGAGATACGCAGTATTTT
>NA|TRBJ1-2|NA|TRBV2
CASSERWAGPNYGYTF
TGTGCCAGCAGTGAAAGGTGGGCAGGGCCTAACTATGGCTACACCTTC
>TRBD2|TRBJ2-3|NA|TRBV5-1
CASSLPGGQDTQYF
TGCGCCAGCAGCTTGCCGGGGGGTCAAGATACGCAGTATTTT
>NA|TRBJ1-2|NA|TRBV24-1
CATQDSTDYGYTF
TGTGCCACCCAGGACAGTACTGACTATGGCTACACCTTC
>TRBD1|TRBJ2-2|NA|TRBV5-5
CASSLGTGLGELFF
TGTGCCAGCAGCCTCGGGACAGGCCTCGGGGAGCTGTTTTTT
>TRBD2|TRBJ2-4|NA|TRBV7-2
CASSSRLTSGLAKNIQYF
TGTGCCAGCAGCTCCCGGCTGACTAGCGGGCTAGCCAAAAACATTCAGTACTTC
>TRBD2|TRBJ2-5|few|TRBV11-2
CASSSRTSGRVEETQYF
TGTGCCAGCAGCTCGAGGACTAGCGGGAGGGTAGAAGAGACCCAGTACTTC
>TRBD1|TRBJ1-5|NA|TRBV19
CASSIETGPDQPQHF
TGTGCCAGTAGTATAGAGACAGGGCCAGATCAGCCCCAGCATTTT
>NA|TRBJ2-3|NA|TRBV3-1/TRBV3-2
CASSRRHGGTDTQYF
TGTGCCAGCAGCCGCCGACACGGAGGGACAGATACGCAGTATTTT
>TRBD1|TRBJ1-2|NA|TRBV12-3/TRBV12-4
CASSPRQGWGYTF
TGTGCCAGCAGTCCGAGACAGGGTTGGGGCTACACCTTC
>TRBD1|TRBJ1-4|once|TRBV18
CASSLDRGREKLFF
TGTGCCAGCTCACTTGACAGGGGGCGTGAAAAACTGTTTTTT